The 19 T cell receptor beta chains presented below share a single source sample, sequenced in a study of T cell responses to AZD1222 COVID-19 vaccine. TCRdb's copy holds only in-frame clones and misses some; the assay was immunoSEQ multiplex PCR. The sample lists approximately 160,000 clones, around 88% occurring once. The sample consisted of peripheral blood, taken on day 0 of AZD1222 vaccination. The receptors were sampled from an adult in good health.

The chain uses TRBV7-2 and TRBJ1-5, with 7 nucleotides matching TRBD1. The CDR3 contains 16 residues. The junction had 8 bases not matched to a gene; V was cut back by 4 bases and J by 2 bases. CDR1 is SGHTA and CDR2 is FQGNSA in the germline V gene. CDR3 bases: TGTGCCAGCAGCTCTATAGAGGGGGCCGGCAATCAGCCCCAGCATTTT. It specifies CASSSIEGAGNQPQHF.

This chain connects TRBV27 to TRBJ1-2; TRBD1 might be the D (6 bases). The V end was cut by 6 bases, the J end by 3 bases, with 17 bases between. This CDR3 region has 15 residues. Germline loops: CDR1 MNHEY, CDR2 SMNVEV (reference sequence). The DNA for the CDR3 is TGTGCCAGCAGCGTCATAGCCGGGACACACTATGGCTACACCTTC. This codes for CASSVIAGTHYGYTF.

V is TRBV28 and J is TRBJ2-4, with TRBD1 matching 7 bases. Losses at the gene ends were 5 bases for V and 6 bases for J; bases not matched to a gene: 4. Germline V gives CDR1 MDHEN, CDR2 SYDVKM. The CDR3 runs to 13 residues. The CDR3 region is CASSRGQPNIQYF. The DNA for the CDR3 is TGTGCCAGCAGTCGGGGACAGCCAAACATTCAGTACTTC. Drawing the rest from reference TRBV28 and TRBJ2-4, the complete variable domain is DVKVTQSSRYLVKRTGEKVFLECVQDMDHENMFWYRQDPGLGLRLIYFSYDVKMKEKGDIPEGYSVSREKKERFSLILESASTNQTSMYLCASSRGQPNIQYFGAGTRLSVL.

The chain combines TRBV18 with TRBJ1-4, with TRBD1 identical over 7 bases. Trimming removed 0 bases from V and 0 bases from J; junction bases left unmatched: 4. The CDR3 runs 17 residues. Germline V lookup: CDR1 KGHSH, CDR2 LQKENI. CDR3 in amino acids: CASSPPGQTATNEKLFF. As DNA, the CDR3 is TGTGCCAGCTCACCACCGGGACAGACTGCAACTAATGAAAAACTGTTTTTT.

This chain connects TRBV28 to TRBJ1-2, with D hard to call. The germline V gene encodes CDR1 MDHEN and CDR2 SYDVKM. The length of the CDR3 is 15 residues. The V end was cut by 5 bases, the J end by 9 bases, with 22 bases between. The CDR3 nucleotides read TGTGCCAGCAGTGGCCCTGTTGGGGTGGCGGGGAGCTACACCTTC. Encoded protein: CASSGPVGVAGSYTF.

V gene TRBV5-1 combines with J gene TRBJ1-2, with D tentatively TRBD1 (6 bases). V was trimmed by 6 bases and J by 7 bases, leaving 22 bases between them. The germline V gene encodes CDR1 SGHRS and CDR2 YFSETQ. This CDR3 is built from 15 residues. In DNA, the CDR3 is TGCGCCAGCACGCGACAGGAAACTTCTTCTAGTGGCTACACCTTC. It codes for CASTRQETSSSGYTF.

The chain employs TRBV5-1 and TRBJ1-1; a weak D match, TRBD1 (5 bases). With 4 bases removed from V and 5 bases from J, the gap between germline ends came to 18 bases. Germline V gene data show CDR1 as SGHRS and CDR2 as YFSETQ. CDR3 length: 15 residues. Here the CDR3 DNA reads TGCGCCAGCAGCCCGCGTCCGGGGCGGGGGACTGAAGCTTTCTTT. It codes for CASSPRPGRGTEAFF.

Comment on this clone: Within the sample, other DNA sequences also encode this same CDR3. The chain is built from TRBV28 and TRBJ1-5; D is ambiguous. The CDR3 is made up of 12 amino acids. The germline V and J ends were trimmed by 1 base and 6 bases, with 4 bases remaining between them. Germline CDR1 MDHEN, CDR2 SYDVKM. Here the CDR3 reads CASSLLGQPQHF. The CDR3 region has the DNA TGTGCCAGCAGTTTATTGGGTCAGCCCCAGCATTTT.

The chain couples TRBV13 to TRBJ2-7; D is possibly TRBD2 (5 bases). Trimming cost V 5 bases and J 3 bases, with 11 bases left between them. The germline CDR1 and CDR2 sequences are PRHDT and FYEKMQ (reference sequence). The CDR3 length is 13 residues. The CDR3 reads CASSRRTDYEQYF. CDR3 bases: TGTGCCAGCAGCCGCAGGACTGACTACGAGCAGTACTTC.

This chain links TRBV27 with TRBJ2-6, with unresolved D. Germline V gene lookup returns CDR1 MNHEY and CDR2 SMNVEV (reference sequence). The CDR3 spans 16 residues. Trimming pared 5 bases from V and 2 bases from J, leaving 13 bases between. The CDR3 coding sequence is TGTGCCAGCAGTCCCCAAGGGAACCCTGGGGCCAACGTCCTGACTTTC. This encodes CASSPQGNPGANVLTF. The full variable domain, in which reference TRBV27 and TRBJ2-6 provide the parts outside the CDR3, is EAQVTQNPRYLITVTGKKLTVTCSQNMNHEYMSWYRQDPGLGLRQIYYSMNVEVTDKGDVPEGYKVSRKEKRNFPLILESPSPNQTSLYFCASSPQGNPGANVLTFGAGSRLTVL.

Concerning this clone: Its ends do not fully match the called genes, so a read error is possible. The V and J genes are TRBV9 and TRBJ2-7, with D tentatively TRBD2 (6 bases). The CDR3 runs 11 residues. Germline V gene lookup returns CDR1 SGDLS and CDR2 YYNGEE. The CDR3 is CASSAGTPLHF. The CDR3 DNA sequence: TGTGCCAGCAGCGCCGGGACTCCCCTTCACTTC.

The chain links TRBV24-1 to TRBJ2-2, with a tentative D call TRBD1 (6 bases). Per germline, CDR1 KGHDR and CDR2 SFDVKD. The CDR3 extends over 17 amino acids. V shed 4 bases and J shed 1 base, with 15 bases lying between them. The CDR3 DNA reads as TGTGCCACCAGTGACCGCAGGGGTAAGGGGAACACCGGGGAGCTGTTTTTT. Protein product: CATSDRRGKGNTGELFF.

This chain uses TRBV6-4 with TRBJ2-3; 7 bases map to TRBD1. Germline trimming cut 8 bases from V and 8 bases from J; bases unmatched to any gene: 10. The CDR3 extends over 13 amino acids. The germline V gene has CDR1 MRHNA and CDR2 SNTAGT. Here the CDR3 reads CASSDRPWGTQYF. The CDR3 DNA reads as TGTGCCAGCTCGGACAGGCCTTGGGGTACGCAGTATTTT.

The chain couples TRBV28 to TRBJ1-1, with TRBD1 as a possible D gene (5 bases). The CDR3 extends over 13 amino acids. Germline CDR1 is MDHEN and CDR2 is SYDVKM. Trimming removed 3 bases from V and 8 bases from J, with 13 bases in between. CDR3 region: CASSFVSQGEAFF. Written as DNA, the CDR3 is TGTGCCAGCAGTTTCGTCTCCCAGGGAGAAGCTTTCTTT.

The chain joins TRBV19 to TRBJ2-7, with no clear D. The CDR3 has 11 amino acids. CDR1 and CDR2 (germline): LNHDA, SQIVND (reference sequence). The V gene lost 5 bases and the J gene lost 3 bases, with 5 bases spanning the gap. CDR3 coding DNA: TGTGCCAGTAGTGACTTCTACGAGCAGTACTTC. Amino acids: CASSDFYEQYF.

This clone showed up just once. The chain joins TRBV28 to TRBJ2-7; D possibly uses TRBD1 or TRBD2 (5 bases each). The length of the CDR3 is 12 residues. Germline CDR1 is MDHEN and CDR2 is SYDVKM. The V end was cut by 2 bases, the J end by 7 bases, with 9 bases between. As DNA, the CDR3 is TGTGCCAGCAGTTTAGAGGGGCTTGAGCAGTACTTC. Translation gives CASSLEGLEQYF.

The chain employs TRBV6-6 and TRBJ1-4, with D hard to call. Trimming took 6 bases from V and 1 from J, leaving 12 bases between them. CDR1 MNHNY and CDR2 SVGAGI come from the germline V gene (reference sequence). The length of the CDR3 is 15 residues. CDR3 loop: CASSYGRRTNEKLFF. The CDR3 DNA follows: TGTGCCAGCAGCTATGGACGGAGAACTAATGAAAAACTGTTTTTT.

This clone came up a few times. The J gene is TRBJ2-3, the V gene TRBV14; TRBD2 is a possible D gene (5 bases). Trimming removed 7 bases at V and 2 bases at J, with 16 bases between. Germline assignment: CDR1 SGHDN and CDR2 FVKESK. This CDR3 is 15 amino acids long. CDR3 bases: TGTGCCAGCAAAAAAAGGGCCGGGGTCACAGATACGCAGTATTTT. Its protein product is CASKKRAGVTDTQYF.

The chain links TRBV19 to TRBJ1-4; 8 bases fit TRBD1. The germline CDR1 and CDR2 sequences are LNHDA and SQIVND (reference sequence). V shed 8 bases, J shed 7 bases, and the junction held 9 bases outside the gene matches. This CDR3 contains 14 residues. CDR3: CASSGTGRTEKLFF. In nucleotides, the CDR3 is TGTGCCAGTTCGGGGACAGGTAGAACTGAAAAACTGTTTTTT.